This record looks at one T cell receptor (beta chain) sequence and its context. Its cognate antigen is unknown. This CDR3 has 12 residues. The V end lost 5 bases, the J end lost 0 bases, and 4 bases lay between the germline ends. The germline gives CDR1 SNHLY, CDR2 FYNNEI. Libraries were prepared by immunoSEQ multiplex PCR; TCRdb keeps only in-frame clonotypes and omits some of them. This table holds 3,500 to 4,500 clones, around 52% found once. These data originate in a study of STAT3 mutations in large granular lymphocyte leukemia. Study context: Roughly half of the longitudinally sequenced T-LGLL patients carried detectable canonical activating STAT3 mutations. Immunosuppressive therapy was given to more than half of T-LGLL patients.

Study-level findings and limits: In T-cell large granular lymphocyte leukemia, about half of patients showed multiple immunodominant subclonotypes.

The J gene is TRBJ1-2, the V gene TRBV2; D is ambiguous. The sample taken for sequencing was peripheral blood mononuclear cells. This clonotype was sampled from a male patient aged 50 to 59 with T-cell large granular lymphocyte leukemia. Some clones in this sample may be carry-over from other donors' samples. The CDR3 spells CASSKANYGYTF. CDR3 coding DNA: TGTGCCAGCAGTAAGGCTAACTATGGCTACACCTTC. The entire variable domain, with the rest obtained from reference TRBV2 and TRBJ1-2, is as follows: EPEVTQTPSHQVTQMGQEVILRCVPISNHLYFYWYRQILGQKVEFLVSFYNNEISEKSEIFDDQFSVERPDGSNFTLKIRSTKLEDSAMYFCASSKANYGYTFGSGTRLTVV.